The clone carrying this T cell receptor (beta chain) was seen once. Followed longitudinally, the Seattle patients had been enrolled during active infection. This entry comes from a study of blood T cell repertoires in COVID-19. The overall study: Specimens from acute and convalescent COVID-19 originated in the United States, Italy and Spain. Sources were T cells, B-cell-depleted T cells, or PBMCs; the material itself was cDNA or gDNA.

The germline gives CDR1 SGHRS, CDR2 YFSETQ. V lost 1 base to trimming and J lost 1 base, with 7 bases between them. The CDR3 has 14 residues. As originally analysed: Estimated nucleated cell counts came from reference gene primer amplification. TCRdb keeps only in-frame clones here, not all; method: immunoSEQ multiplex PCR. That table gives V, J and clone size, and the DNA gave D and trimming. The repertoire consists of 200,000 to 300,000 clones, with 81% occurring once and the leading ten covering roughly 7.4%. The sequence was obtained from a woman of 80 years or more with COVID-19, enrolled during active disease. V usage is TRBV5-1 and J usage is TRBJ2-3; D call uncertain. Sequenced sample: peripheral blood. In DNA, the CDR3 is TGCGCCAGCAGCTTGATGTCGGGCACAGATACGCAGTATTTT. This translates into CASSLMSGTDTQYF.